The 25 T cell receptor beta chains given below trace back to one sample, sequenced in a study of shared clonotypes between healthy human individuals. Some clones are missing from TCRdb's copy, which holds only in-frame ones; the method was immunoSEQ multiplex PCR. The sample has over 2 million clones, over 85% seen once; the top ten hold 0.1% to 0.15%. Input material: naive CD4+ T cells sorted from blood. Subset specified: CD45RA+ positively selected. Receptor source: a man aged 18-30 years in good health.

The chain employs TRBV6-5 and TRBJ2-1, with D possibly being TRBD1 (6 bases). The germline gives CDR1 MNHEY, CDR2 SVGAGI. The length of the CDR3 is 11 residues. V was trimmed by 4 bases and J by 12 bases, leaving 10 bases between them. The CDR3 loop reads CASSWNRVQFF. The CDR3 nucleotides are TGTGCCAGCAGTTGGAACAGGGTGCAGTTCTTC.

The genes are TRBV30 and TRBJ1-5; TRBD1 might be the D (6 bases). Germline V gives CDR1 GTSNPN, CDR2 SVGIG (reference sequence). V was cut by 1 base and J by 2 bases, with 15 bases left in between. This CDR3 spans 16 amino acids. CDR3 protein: CAWSDLGGAGNQPQHF. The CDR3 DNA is TGTGCCTGGAGTGACCTCGGGGGGGCAGGCAATCAGCCCCAGCATTTT.

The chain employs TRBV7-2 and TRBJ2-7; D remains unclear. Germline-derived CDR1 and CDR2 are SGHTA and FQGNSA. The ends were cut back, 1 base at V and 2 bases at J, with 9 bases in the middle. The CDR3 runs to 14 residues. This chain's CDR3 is CASSLVAIPYEQYF. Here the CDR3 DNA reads TGTGCCAGCAGCTTAGTGGCGATCCCCTACGAGCAGTACTTC.

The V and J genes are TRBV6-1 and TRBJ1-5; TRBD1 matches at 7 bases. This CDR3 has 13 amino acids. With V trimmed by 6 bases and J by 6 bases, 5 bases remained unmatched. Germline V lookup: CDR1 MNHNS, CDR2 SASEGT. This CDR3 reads CASRQGNGQPQHF. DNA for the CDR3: TGTGCCAGCAGACAGGGGAACGGTCAGCCCCAGCATTTT.

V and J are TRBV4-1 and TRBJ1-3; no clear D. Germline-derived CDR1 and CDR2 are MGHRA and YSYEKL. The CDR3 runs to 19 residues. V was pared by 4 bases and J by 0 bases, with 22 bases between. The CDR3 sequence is CASSLLMYWEGNSGNTIYF. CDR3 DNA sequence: TGCGCCAGCAGCCTACTGATGTACTGGGAGGGAAACTCTGGAAACACCATATATTTT.

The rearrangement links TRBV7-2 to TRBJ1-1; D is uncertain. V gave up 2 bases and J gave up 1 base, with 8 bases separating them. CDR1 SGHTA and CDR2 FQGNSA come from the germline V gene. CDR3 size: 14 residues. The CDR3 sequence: CASSLTGRNTEAFF. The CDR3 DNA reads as TGTGCCAGCAGCTTAACCGGACGGAACACTGAAGCTTTCTTT. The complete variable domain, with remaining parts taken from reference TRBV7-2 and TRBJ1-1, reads GAGVSQSPSNKVTEKGKDVELRCDPISGHTALYWYRQSLGQGLEFLIYFQGNSAPDKSGLPSDRFSAERTGGSVSTLTIQRTQQEDSAVYLCASSLTGRNTEAFFGQGTRLTVV.

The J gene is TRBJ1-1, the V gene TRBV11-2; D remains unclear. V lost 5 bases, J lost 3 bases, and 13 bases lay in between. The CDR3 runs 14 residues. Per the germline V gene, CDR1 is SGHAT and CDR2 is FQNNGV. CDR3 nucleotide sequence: TGTGCCAGCAGCCGTGGACCTCGGGACACTGAAGCTTTCTTT. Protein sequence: CASSRGPRDTEAFF.

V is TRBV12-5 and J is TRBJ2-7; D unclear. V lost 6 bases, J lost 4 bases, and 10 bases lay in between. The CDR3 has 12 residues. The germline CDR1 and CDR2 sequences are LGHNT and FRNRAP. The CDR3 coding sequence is TGTGCTAGTGGCCTTGACTTGTACGAGCAGTACTTC. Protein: CASGLDLYEQYF.

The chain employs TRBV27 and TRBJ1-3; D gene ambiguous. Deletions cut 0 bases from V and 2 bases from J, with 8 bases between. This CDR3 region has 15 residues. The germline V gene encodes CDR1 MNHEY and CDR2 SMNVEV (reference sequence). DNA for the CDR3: TGTGCCAGCAGTTTATCGCTGGCTACTGGAAACACCATATATTTT. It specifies CASSLSLATGNTIYF.

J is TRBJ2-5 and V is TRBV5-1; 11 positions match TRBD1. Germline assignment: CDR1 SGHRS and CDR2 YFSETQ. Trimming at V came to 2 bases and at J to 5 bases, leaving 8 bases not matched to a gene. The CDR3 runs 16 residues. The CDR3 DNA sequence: TGCGCCAGCAGCTTATTTGGACAGGGGGCCCGGGAGACCCAGTACTTC. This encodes CASSLFGQGARETQYF.

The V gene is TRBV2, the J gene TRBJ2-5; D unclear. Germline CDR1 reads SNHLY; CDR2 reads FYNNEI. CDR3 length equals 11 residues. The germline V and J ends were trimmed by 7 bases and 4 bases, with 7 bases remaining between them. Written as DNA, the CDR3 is TGTGCCAGCACTGAGGCAGAGACCCAGTACTTC. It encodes CASTEAETQYF. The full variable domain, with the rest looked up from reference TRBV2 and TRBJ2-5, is EPEVTQTPSHQVTQMGQEVILRCVPISNHLYFYWYRQILGQKVEFLVSFYNNEISEKSEIFDDQFSVERPDGSNFTLKIRSTKLEDSAMYFCASTEAETQYFGPGTRLLVL.

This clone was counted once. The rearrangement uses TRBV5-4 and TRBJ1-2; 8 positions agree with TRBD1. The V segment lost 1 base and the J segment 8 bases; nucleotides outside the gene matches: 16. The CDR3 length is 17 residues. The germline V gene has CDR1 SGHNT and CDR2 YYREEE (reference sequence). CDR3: CASSLPGETGEAVGYTF. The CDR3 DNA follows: TGTGCCAGCAGCTTGCCAGGAGAGACAGGGGAAGCGGTCGGCTACACCTTC.

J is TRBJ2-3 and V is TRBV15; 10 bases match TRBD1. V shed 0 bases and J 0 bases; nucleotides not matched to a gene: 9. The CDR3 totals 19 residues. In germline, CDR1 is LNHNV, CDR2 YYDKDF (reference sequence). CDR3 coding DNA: TGTGCCACCAGCAGAGAGAAAGGGACAGGGGAATCTAGCACAGATACGCAGTATTTT. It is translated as CATSREKGTGESSTDTQYF.

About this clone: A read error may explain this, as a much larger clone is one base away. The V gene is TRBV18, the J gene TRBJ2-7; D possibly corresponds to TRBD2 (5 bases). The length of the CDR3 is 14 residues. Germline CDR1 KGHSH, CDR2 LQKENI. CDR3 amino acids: CVSSPPGISYEQYF. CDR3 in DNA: TGTGTCAGCTCACCACCGGGGATTTCCTACGAGCAGTACTTC.

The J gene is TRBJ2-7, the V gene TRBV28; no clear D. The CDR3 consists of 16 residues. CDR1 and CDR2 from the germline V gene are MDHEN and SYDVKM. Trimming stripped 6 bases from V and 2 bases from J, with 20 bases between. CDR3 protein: CASSSLAETRAYEQYF. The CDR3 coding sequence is TGTGCCAGCAGCTCCCTTGCGGAGACAAGGGCCTACGAGCAGTACTTC.

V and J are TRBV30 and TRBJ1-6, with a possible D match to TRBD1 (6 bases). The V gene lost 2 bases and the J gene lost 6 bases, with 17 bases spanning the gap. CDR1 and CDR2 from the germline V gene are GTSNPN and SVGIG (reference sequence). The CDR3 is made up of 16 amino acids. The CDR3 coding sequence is TGTGCCTGGAGTCCTCTGCCAGGGGCACGTAATTCACCCCTCCACTTT. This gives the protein CAWSPLPGARNSPLHF. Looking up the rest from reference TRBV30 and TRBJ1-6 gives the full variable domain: SQTIHQWPATLVQPVGSPLSLECTVEGTSNPNLYWYRQAAGRGLQLLFYSVGIGQISSEVPQNLSASRPQDRQFILSSKKLLLSDSGFYLCAWSPLPGARNSPLHFGNGTRLTVT.

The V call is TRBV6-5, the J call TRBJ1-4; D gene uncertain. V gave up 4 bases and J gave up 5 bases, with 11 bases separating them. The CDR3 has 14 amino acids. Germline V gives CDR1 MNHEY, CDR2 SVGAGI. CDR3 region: CASSSTGRNEKLFF. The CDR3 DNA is TGTGCCAGCAGTTCCACGGGTAGGAATGAAAAACTGTTTTTT.

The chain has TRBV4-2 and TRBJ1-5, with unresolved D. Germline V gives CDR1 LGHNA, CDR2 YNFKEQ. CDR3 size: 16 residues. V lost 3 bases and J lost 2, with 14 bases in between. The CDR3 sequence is CASSQGSSGGNQPQHF. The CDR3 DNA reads TGTGCCAGCAGCCAGGGGTCCTCCGGGGGCAATCAGCCCCAGCATTTT.

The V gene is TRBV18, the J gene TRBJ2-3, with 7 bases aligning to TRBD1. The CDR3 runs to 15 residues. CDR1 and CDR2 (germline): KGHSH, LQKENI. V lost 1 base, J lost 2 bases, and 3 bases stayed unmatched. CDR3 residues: CASSPQTGATDTQYF. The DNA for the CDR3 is TGTGCCAGCTCACCACAAACAGGGGCCACAGATACGCAGTATTTT.

The CDR3 region has the DNA TGTGCCAGCAGCTTAAGGGTTCCCGGGGAGCTGTTTTTT. Translating it yields CASSLRVPGELFF. The chain combines TRBV7-3 with TRBJ2-2; D is undetermined. The length of the CDR3 is 13 residues. Germline V gene lookup returns CDR1 SGHTA and CDR2 FQGTGA. V dropped 1 base and J dropped 6 bases, with 6 bases sitting between them.

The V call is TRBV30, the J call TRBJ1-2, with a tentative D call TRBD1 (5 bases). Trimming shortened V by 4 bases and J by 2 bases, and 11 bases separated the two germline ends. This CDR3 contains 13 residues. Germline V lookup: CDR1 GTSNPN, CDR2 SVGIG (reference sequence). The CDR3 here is CAWKAGHNYGYTF. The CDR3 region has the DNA TGTGCCTGGAAAGCAGGGCACAACTATGGCTACACCTTC.

The DNA for the CDR3 is TGTGCCAGCAGCTTAGGAGGGGTCCTGGAGACCCAGTACTTC. Its protein product is CASSLGGVLETQYF. The chain employs TRBV7-9 and TRBJ2-5; either TRBD1 or TRBD2 may fit D (5 bases each). This CDR3 is built from 14 residues. Germline CDR1 reads SEHNR; CDR2 reads FQNEAQ (reference sequence). Trimming took off 1 base at V and 5 bases at J, with 11 bases between the two ends.

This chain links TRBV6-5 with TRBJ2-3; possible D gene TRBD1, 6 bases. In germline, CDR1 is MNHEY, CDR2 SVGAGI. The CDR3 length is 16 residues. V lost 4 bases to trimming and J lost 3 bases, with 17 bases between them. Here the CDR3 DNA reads TGTGCCAGCAGTTCGTCCCCGACAGGTCTAACAGATACGCAGTATTTT. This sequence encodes CASSSSPTGLTDTQYF.

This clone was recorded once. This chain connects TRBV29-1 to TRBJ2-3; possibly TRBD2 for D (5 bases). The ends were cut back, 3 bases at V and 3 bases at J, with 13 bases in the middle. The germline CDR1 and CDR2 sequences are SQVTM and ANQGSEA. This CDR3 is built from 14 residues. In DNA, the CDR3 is TGCAGCGTTGATCCGGGGTTTGGGACAGATACGCAGTATTTT. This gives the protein CSVDPGFGTDTQYF.

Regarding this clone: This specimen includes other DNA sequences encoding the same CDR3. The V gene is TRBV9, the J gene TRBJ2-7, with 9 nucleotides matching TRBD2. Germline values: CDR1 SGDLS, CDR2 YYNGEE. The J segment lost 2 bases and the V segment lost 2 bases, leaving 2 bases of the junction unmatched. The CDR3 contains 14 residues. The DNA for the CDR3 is TGTGCCAGCAGCGTGACTAGCGGTACCTACGAGCAGTACTTC. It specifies CASSVTSGTYEQYF. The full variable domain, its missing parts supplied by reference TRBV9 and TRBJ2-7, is DSGVTQTPKHLITATGQRVTLRCSPRSGDLSVYWYQQSLDQGLQFLIQYYNGEERAKGNILERFSAQQFPDLHSELNLSSLELGDSALYFCASSVTSGTYEQYFGPGTRLTVT.